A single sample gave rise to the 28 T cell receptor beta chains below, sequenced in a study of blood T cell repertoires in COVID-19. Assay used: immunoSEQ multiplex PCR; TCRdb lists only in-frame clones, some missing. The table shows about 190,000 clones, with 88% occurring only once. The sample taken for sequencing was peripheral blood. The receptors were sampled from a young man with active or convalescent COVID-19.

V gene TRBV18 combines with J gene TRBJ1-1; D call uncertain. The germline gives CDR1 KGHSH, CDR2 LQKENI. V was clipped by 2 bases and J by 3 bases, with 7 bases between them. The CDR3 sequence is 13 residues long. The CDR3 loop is CASSPGKYTEAFF. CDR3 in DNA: TGTGCCAGCTCACCAGGCAAATACACTGAAGCTTTCTTT.

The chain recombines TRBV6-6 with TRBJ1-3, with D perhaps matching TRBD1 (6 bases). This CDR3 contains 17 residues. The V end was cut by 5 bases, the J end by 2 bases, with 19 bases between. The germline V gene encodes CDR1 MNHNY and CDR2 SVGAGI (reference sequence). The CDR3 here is CASSQSTGGGTGNTIYF. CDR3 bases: TGTGCCAGCAGTCAATCCACTGGGGGGGGCACTGGAAACACCATATATTTT.

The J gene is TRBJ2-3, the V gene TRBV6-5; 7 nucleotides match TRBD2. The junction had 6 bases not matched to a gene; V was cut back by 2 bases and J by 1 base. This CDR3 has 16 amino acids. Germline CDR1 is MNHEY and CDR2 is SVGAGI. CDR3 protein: CASSYGGSRGTDTQYF. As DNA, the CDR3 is TGTGCCAGCAGTTACGGCGGGAGTAGGGGCACAGATACGCAGTATTTT.

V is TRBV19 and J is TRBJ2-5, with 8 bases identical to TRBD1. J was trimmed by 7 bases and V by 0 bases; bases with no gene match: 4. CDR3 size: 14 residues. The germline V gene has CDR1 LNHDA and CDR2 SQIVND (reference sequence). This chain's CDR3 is CASSIDRQGLTQYF. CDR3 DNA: TGTGCCAGTAGTATAGATCGACAGGGGTTGACCCAGTACTTC.

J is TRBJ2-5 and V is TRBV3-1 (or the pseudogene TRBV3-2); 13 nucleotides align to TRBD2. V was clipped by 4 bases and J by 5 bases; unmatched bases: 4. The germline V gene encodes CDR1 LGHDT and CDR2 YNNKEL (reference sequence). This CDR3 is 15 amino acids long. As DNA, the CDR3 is TGTGCCAGCAGCCTCGGACTAGCGGGAGCGGAGACCCAGTACTTC. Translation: CASSLGLAGAETQYF.

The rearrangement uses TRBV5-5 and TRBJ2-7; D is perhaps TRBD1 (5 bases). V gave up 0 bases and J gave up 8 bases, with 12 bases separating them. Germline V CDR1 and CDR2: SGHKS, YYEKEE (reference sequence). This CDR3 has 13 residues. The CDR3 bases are TGTGCCAGCAGCTTGGACAGGAACCAGAAGCAGTACTTC. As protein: CASSLDRNQKQYF. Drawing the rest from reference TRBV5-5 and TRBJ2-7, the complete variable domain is DAGVTQSPTHLIKTRGQQVTLRCSPISGHKSVSWYQQVLGQGPQFIFQYYEKEERGRGNFPDRFSARQFPNYSSELNVNALLLGDSALYLCASSLDRNQKQYFGPGTRLTVT.

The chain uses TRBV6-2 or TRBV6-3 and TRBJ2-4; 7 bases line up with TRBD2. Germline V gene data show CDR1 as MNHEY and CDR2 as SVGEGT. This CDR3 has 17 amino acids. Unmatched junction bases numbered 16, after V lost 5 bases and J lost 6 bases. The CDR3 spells CASSRSLARPRGNIQYF. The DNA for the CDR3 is TGTGCCAGCAGTAGGTCACTAGCGCGCCCACGGGGAAACATTCAGTACTTC.

CDR3: CASSPQAESTYEQYF. CDR3 in DNA: TGTGCCAGCAGTCCCCAGGCTGAAAGCACCTACGAGCAGTACTTC. This sequence joins TRBV6-5 and TRBJ2-7, with D unresolved. CDR1 is MNHEY, CDR2 SVGAGI, per germline. The CDR3 loop spans 15 amino acids. V lost 5 bases and J lost 2, with 16 bases in between.

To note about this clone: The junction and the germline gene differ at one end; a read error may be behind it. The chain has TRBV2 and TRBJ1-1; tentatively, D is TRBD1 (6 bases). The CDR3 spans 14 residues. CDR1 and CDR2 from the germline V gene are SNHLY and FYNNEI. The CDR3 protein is CARSEDRFVTEAFF. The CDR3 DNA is TGTGCCCGCAGTGAAGACAGGTTTGTGACTGAAGCTTTCTTT. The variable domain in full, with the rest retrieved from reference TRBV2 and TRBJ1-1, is EPEVTQTPSHQVTQMGQEVILRCVPISNHLYFYWYRQILGQKVEFLVSFYNNEISEKSEIFDDQFSVERPDGSNFTLKIRSTKLEDSAMYFCARSEDRFVTEAFFGQGTRLTVV.

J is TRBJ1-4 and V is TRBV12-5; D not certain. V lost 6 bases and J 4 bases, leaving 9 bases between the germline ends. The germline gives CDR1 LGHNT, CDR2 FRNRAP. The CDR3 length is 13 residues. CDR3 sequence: CASGDGLNEKLFF. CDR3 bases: TGTGCTAGTGGGGACGGACTTAATGAAAAACTGTTTTTT.

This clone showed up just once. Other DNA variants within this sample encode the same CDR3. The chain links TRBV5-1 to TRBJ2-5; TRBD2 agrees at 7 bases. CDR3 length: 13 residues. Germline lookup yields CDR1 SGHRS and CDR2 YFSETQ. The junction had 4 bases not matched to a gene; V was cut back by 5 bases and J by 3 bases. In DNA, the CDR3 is TGCGCCAGCAGTTACAGCGGGGAAGAGACCCAGTACTTC. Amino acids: CASSYSGEETQYF.

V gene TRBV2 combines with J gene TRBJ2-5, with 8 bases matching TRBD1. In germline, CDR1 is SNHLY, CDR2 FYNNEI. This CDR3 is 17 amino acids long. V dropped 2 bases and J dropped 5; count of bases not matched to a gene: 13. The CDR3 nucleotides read TGTGCCAGCAGTGAAAGGGGGTACAGGGGGGTATGGGAGACCCAGTACTTC. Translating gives CASSERGYRGVWETQYF.

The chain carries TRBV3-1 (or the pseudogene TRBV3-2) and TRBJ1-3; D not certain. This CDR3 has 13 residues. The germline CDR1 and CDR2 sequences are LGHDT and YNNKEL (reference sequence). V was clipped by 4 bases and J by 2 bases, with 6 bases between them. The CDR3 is CASSPRTGNTIYF. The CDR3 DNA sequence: TGTGCCAGCAGCCCTCGTACTGGAAACACCATATATTTT.

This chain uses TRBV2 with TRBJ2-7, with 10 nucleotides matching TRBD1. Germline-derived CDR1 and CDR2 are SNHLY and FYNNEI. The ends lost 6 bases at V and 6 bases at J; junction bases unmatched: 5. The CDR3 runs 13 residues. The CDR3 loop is CASRGTGVREQYF. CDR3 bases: TGTGCCAGCAGGGGGACAGGGGTCCGCGAGCAGTACTTC. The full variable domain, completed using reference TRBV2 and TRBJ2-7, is EPEVTQTPSHQVTQMGQEVILRCVPISNHLYFYWYRQILGQKVEFLVSFYNNEISEKSEIFDDQFSVERPDGSNFTLKIRSTKLEDSAMYFCASRGTGVREQYFGPGTRLTVT.

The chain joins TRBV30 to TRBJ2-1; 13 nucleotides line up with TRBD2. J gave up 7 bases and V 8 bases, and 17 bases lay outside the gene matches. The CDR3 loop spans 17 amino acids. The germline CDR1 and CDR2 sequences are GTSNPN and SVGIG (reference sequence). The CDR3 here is CAGTSGVIPPFTNEQFF. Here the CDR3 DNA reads TGTGCCGGGACTAGCGGGGTAATCCCCCCATTTACTAATGAGCAGTTCTTC.

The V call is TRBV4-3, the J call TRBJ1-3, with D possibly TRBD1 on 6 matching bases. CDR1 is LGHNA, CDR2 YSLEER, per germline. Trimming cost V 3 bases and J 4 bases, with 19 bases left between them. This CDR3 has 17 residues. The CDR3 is CASSHDRDTIMGNTIYF. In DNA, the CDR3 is TGCGCCAGCAGCCACGACCGGGACACAATCATGGGAAACACCATATATTTT.

The CDR3 DNA reads TGCGCCAGCAGCTCCTCACTAGAATTCCACGAGCAGTACTTC. Translation gives CASSSSLEFHEQYF. V is TRBV5-1 and J is TRBJ2-7; D is possibly TRBD2 (5 bases). The CDR3 is 14 amino acids. The germline V gene has CDR1 SGHRS and CDR2 YFSETQ. Trimming cost V 3 bases and J 5 bases, with 15 bases left between them.

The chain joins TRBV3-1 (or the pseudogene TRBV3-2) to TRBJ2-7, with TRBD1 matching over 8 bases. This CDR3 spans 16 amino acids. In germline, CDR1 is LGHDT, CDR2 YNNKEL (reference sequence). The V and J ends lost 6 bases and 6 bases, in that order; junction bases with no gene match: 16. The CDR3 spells CASSPSSRSGGGEQYF. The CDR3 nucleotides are TGTGCCAGCAGTCCGAGTTCCCGGTCAGGGGGCGGCGAGCAGTACTTC.

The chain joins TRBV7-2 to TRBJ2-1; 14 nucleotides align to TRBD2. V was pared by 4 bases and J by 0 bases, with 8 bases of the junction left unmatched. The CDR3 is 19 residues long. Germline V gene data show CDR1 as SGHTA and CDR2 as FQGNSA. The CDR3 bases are TGTGCCAGCAGCTCCAGACTAGCGGGGGGGCTTAACTCCTACAATGAGCAGTTCTTC. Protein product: CASSSRLAGGLNSYNEQFF.

The CDR3 coding sequence is TGCAGCGTCCACCCCGCAGGGTTGAACACTGAAGCTTTCTTT. Translation gives CSVHPAGLNTEAFF. The chain is built from TRBV29-1 and TRBJ1-1; possibly TRBD1 for D (5 bases). The CDR3 covers 14 residues. The V and J ends lost 6 bases and 0 bases respectively, with 14 bases between them. The germline CDR1 and CDR2 sequences are SQVTM and ANQGSEA.

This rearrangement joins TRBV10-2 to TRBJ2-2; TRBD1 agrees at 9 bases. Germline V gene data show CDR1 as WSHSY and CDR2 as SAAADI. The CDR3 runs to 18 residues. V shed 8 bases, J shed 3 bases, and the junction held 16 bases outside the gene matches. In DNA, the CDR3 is TGCGCCAGCCTAGATAGTGGACATGGACAGGGGTACACCGGGGAGCTGTTTTTT. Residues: CASLDSGHGQGYTGELFF.

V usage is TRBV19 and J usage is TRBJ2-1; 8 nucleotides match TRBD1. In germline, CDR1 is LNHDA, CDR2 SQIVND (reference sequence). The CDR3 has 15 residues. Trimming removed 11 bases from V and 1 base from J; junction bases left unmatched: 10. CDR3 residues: CASRAGTGSYNEQFF. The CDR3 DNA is TGTGCCTCGCGGGCCGGGACAGGATCCTACAATGAGCAGTTCTTC.

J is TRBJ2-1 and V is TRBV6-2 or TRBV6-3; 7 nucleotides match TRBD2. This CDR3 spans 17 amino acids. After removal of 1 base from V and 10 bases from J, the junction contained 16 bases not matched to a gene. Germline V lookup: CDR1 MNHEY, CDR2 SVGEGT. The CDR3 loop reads CASSYWSASGSLGEQFF. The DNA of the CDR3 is TGTGCCAGCAGTTACTGGTCGGCTAGCGGAAGCCTCGGCGAGCAGTTCTTC.

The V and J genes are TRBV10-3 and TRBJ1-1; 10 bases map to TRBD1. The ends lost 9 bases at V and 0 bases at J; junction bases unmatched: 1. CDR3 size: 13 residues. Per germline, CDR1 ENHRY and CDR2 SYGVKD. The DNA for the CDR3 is TGTGCCATTGGGACAGGGGTGAACACTGAAGCTTTCTTT. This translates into CAIGTGVNTEAFF.

CDR3 in DNA: TGTGCCAGCACTTCCCAGGGCAATGAGCAGTTCTTC. Amino acid sequence: CASTSQGNEQFF. The V call is TRBV2, the J call TRBJ2-1; D may be TRBD1 (5 bases). Germline V gene lookup returns CDR1 SNHLY and CDR2 FYNNEI. This CDR3 has 12 amino acids. Trimming shortened V by 7 bases and J by 6 bases, and 10 bases separated the two germline ends.

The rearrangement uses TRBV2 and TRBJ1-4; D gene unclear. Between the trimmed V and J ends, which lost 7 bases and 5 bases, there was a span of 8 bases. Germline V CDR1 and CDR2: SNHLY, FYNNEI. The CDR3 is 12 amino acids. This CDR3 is CASNEINEKLFF. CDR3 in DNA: TGTGCCAGCAACGAGATAAATGAAAAACTGTTTTTT.

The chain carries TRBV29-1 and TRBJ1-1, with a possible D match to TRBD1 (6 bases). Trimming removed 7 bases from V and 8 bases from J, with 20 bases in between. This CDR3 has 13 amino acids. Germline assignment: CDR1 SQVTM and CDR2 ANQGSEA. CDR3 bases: TGCAGCGCCCTCCGGGACAATCAGCGCGAAGCTTTCTTT. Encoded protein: CSALRDNQREAFF.

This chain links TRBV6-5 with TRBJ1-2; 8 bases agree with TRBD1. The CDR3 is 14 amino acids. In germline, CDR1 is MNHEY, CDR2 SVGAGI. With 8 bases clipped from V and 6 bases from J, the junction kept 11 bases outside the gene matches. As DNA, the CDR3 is TGTGCCAGCGACTACAGGACAGGGACTCATGGCTACACCTTC. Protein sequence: CASDYRTGTHGYTF.